A single sample is the source of the 22 T cell receptor beta chains below, sequenced in a study of blood T cell repertoires in COVID-19. Sequenced by immunoSEQ multiplex PCR; TCRdb stores in-frame clones only, minus some. The sample consists of about 140,000 clones, 85% to 90% of them appearing once. Sequenced material: peripheral blood. The source of these receptors is a man between 45 and 60 years old with active or convalescent COVID-19.

This sequence joins TRBV5-1 and TRBJ2-2; D gene uncertain. V dropped 5 bases and J dropped 3 bases, with 11 bases sitting between them. The CDR3 length is 14 residues. Germline lookup yields CDR1 SGHRS and CDR2 YFSETQ. The CDR3 region is CASSPGFDTGELFF. Written as DNA, the CDR3 is TGCGCCAGCAGTCCCGGGTTCGACACCGGGGAGCTGTTTTTT.

This chain joins TRBV7-8 and TRBJ2-7; D gene uncertain. This CDR3 contains 11 residues. The germline gives CDR1 SGHVS, CDR2 FQNEAQ. V was pared by 5 bases and J by 3 bases, with 5 bases between. Here the CDR3 DNA reads TGTGCCAGCAGCCGGAGCTACGAGCAGTACTTC. Encoded protein: CASSRSYEQYF.

In the case of this clone: Other DNA sequences in the sample encode the same CDR3. V usage is TRBV4-3 and J usage is TRBJ2-7; a possible D gene is TRBD1 (5 bases). The V and J ends lost 0 bases and 2 bases respectively, with 5 bases between them. The CDR3 is made up of 13 amino acids. CDR1 and CDR2 from the germline V gene are LGHNA and YSLEER. CDR3 in amino acids: CASSQDRAYEQYF. The DNA of the CDR3 is TGCGCCAGCAGCCAAGACAGGGCCTACGAGCAGTACTTC.

The chain employs TRBV11-2 and TRBJ2-7; D is perhaps TRBD1 (6 bases). The CDR3 loop spans 16 amino acids. Germline V gives CDR1 SGHAT, CDR2 FQNNGV. V lost 7 bases, J lost 0 bases, and 19 bases lay in between. The CDR3 DNA sequence: TGTGCCAGCACCCAAGTGGGCAGGGGAGTCTCCTACGAGCAGTACTTC. This encodes CASTQVGRGVSYEQYF. The variable domain in full, with the rest retrieved from reference TRBV11-2 and TRBJ2-7, is EAGVAQSPRYKIIEKRQSVAFWCNPISGHATLYWYQQILGQGPKLLIQFQNNGVVDDSQLPKDRFSAERLKGVDSTLKIQPAKLEDSAVYLCASTQVGRGVSYEQYFGPGTRLTVT.

The V and J genes are TRBV7-8 and TRBJ1-5; 8 nucleotides agree with TRBD1. Germline CDR1 reads SGHVS; CDR2 reads FQNEAQ. The CDR3 loop spans 19 amino acids. J gave up 0 bases and V 5 bases, and 15 bases lay outside the gene matches. This chain's CDR3 is CASSLGQATYGYSNQPQHF. DNA of the CDR3: TGTGCCAGCAGCCTGGGACAGGCTACTTATGGTTATAGCAATCAGCCCCAGCATTTT. Together with reference TRBV7-8 and TRBJ1-5, the CDR3 gives the full variable domain: GAGVSQSPRYKVAKRGQDVALRCDPISGHVSLFWYQQALGQGPEFLTYFQNEAQLDKSGLPSDRFFAERPEGSVSTLKIQRTQQEDSAVYLCASSLGQATYGYSNQPQHFGDGTRLSIL.

The chain joins TRBV27 to TRBJ2-3; a possible D gene is TRBD2 (6 bases). CDR1 and CDR2 (germline): MNHEY, SMNVEV (reference sequence). V lost 2 bases to trimming and J lost 6 bases, with 24 bases between them. The CDR3 is 18 amino acids. The CDR3 loop reads CASSLGARGTIKGDTQYF. The CDR3 DNA is TGTGCCAGCAGTTTAGGGGCCCGCGGGACCATCAAGGGGGATACGCAGTATTTT.

This chain links TRBV6-1 with TRBJ2-5; a weak D match, TRBD2 (5 bases). Trimming left V 1 base short and J 4 bases short, with 16 bases between. CDR1 MNHNS and CDR2 SASEGT come from the germline V gene. The CDR3 has 16 residues. Here the CDR3 DNA reads TGTGCCAGCAGTGAAGTGCGAGGGAGAGTAAGAGAGACCCAGTACTTC. Translating gives CASSEVRGRVRETQYF.

This clone appeared a single time. The gene calls are TRBV7-9 and TRBJ2-1; 13 bases align to TRBD2. Germline trimming cut 1 base from V and 8 bases from J; bases unmatched to any gene: 2. The germline V gene encodes CDR1 SEHNR and CDR2 FQNEAQ (reference sequence). The CDR3 covers 15 residues. CDR3 in DNA: TGTGCCAGCAGCTTAGGGACTAGCGGGAGTGATGAGCAGTTCTTC. This translates into CASSLGTSGSDEQFF.

This rearrangement joins TRBV10-3 to TRBJ1-3; D perhaps matches TRBD1 (5 bases). The CDR3 has 14 amino acids. Germline-derived CDR1 and CDR2 are ENHRY and SYGVKD. The V gene lost 4 bases and the J gene lost 3 bases, with 10 bases spanning the gap. CDR3 protein: CAISGQTLGNTIYF. In nucleotides, the CDR3 is TGTGCCATCAGTGGACAGACCCTTGGAAACACCATATATTTT.

This chain connects TRBV6-6 to TRBJ1-4; D may be TRBD1 (5 bases). Germline loops: CDR1 MNHNY, CDR2 SVGAGI (reference sequence). The ends were cut back, 5 bases at V and 0 bases at J, with 10 bases in the middle. This CDR3 is built from 15 residues. The DNA of the CDR3 is TGTGCCAGCAGTATGAGACAGTCAACTAATGAAAAACTGTTTTTT. Its translation is CASSMRQSTNEKLFF.

This clone was seen a few times. This chain joins TRBV19 and TRBJ2-1, with 10 nucleotides matching TRBD1. The CDR3 is made up of 14 amino acids. The V and J ends lost 8 bases and 7 bases, in that order; junction bases with no gene match: 8. The V gene's germline CDR1 is LNHDA and CDR2 SQIVND (reference sequence). As DNA, the CDR3 is TGTGCCAGTCAGCCTCGACAGGGGGCAAATGAGCAGTTCTTC. Its protein product is CASQPRQGANEQFF.

This clone was observed once. The chain has TRBV7-6 and TRBJ1-4, with D maybe TRBD1 (5 bases). The CDR3 is 16 residues long. Trimming took 4 bases from V and 0 from J, leaving 12 bases between them. Germline-derived CDR1 and CDR2 are SGHVS and FNYEAQ. CDR3 in amino acids: CASSSRGEATNEKLFF. In DNA form, the CDR3 reads TGTGCCAGCAGCTCCCGGGGGGAGGCAACTAATGAAAAACTGTTTTTT.

The V gene is TRBV9, the J gene TRBJ1-1, with TRBD1 matching 11 bases. Unmatched junction bases numbered 4, after V lost 1 base and J lost 11 bases. The CDR3 runs to 13 residues. Germline CDR1 is SGDLS and CDR2 is YYNGEE. The CDR3 coding sequence is TGTGCCAGCAGCGTACGGGACAGGGGGTTGGCTTTCTTT. Its translation: CASSVRDRGLAFF.

This chain connects TRBV5-1 to TRBJ2-1; D might be TRBD2 (5 bases). V lost 0 bases, J lost 0 bases, and 7 bases lay in between. CDR3 length: 15 residues. Germline lookup yields CDR1 SGHRS and CDR2 YFSETQ. In DNA, the CDR3 is TGCGCCAGCAGCTTGGATGGGAGCTCCTACAATGAGCAGTTCTTC. It is translated as CASSLDGSSYNEQFF.

CDR3 coding DNA: TGTGCCAGTAGACGAATGGGACAGCATGCAGATACGCAGTATTTT. This codes for CASRRMGQHADTQYF. The chain links TRBV19 to TRBJ2-3; TRBD1 matches at 7 bases. The CDR3 is 15 amino acids. The junction had 10 bases not matched to a gene; V was cut back by 6 bases and J by 4 bases. Germline V CDR1 and CDR2: LNHDA, SQIVND (reference sequence).

The rearrangement joins TRBV5-1 to TRBJ2-1; TRBD2 agrees at 7 bases. Germline trimming cut 5 bases from V and 0 bases from J; bases unmatched to any gene: 5. Germline CDR1 is SGHRS and CDR2 is YFSETQ. This CDR3 comprises 15 residues. The CDR3 region has the DNA TGCGCCAGCAGGGCTAGCGGCCACTCCTACAATGAGCAGTTCTTC. It translates to CASRASGHSYNEQFF.

This clone was seen a few times. V gene TRBV5-4 combines with J gene TRBJ2-7; 8 nucleotides align to TRBD1. This CDR3 comprises 13 residues. The germline CDR1 and CDR2 sequences are SGHNT and YYREEE (reference sequence). Trimming cost V 3 bases and J 5 bases; bases outside gene matches: 4. The CDR3 DNA sequence: TGTGCCAGCAGCTCAGACAGGGGCCACGAGCAGTACTTC. This gives the protein CASSSDRGHEQYF. Together with reference TRBV5-4 and TRBJ2-7, the CDR3 gives the full variable domain: ETGVTQSPTHLIKTRGQQVTLRCSSQSGHNTVSWYQQALGQGPQFIFQYYREEENGRGNFPPRFSGLQFPNYSSELNVNALELDDSALYLCASSSDRGHEQYFGPGTRLTVT.

This clone was picked up many times. The CDR3: CASSVGQGTYEQYF. As DNA, the CDR3 is TGTGCCAGCAGCGTAGGACAGGGAACCTACGAGCAGTACTTC. The chain carries TRBV9 and TRBJ2-7; 7 bases agree with TRBD1. Per the germline V gene, CDR1 is SGDLS and CDR2 is YYNGEE. This CDR3 contains 14 residues. The junction had 2 bases not matched to a gene; V was cut back by 0 bases and J by 2 bases.

The rearrangement uses TRBV29-1 and TRBJ1-2; tentative D call: TRBD1 (6 bases). Trimming left V 8 bases short and J 2 bases short, with 15 bases between. The CDR3 is 13 residues long. Germline CDR1 SQVTM, CDR2 ANQGSEA. CDR3: CSIHQGSNYGYTF. The CDR3 DNA reads as TGCAGCATCCATCAGGGGAGCAACTATGGCTACACCTTC.

The chain combines TRBV7-9 with TRBJ2-2; weak D call: TRBD2 (6 bases). CDR1 and CDR2 from the germline V gene are SEHNR and FQNEAQ (reference sequence). This CDR3 has 15 amino acids. V was trimmed by 4 bases and J by 5 bases, leaving 14 bases between them. The CDR3 nucleotides are TGTGCCAGCAGCTCACGCCTAGCGCGAACCGGGGAGCTGTTTTTT. It encodes CASSSRLARTGELFF.

The genes are TRBV6-5 and TRBJ2-1; 10 bases are a match to TRBD2. Germline loops: CDR1 MNHEY, CDR2 SVGAGI. Trimming at V came to 2 bases and at J to 4 bases, leaving 2 bases not matched to a gene. The CDR3 consists of 15 residues. The CDR3 is CASSYEAGGYNEQFF. The DNA of the CDR3 is TGTGCCAGCAGTTACGAAGCGGGAGGGTACAATGAGCAGTTCTTC.

This chain joins TRBV19 and TRBJ1-6; TRBD1 agrees at 8 bases. Germline loops: CDR1 LNHDA, CDR2 SQIVND (reference sequence). V was clipped by 1 base and J by 9 bases; unmatched bases: 2. The CDR3 is 14 amino acids. The CDR3 loop is CASSIGQGSSPLHF. The CDR3 nucleotides read TGTGCCAGTAGTATAGGACAGGGGAGTTCACCCCTCCACTTT.